Presented here are 9 T cell receptor beta chains from one specimen sequenced in a study of blood T cell repertoires in COVID-19 (dated by TCRdb to 2018 to 2020). Library preparation used the immunoSEQ multiplex PCR assay. The source is immuneACCESS, and TCRdb retained only in-frame sequences with V and J called. Part of the clones is not carried over; for the studies checked, unresolved V genes explain less than half of this, and the remainder is unexplained. The sample table contains about 440,000 clones; only one count was recorded for 85% to 90% of them. Over 4% of the sample is taken by the ten largest. The source material was peripheral blood. The receptors originated from a woman aged 25 to 45 with acute or convalescent COVID-19.

The chain employs TRBV19 and TRBJ2-1, with 10 bases matching TRBD1. Germline V gene lookup returns CDR1 LNHDA and CDR2 SQIVND (reference sequence). The CDR3 totals 14 residues. V was clipped by 9 bases and J by 8 bases; unmatched bases: 10. The CDR3 region has the DNA TGTGCCAGCAATAGACAGGGGGCTCACGATGAGCAGTTCTTC. This sequence encodes CASNRQGAHDEQFF.

This clone was detected once. V and J are TRBV24-1 and TRBJ1-5, with D uncertain. The CDR3 loop spans 12 amino acids. Germline-derived CDR1 and CDR2 are KGHDR and SFDVKD. The germline V and J ends were trimmed by 10 bases and 2 bases, with 8 bases remaining between them. The CDR3 reads CATADGNQPQHF. The CDR3 bases are TGTGCCACAGCCGATGGCAATCAGCCCCAGCATTTT.

In the case of this clone: Other nucleotide sequences in the sample specify the same CDR3. V is TRBV9 and J is TRBJ1-3, with unresolved D. V shed 1 base and J shed 0 bases, with 8 bases lying between them. CDR3 size: 15 residues. In germline, CDR1 is SGDLS, CDR2 YYNGEE. The CDR3 protein is CASSVWGDSGNTIYF. For the CDR3, the DNA is TGTGCCAGCAGCGTATGGGGAGACTCTGGAAACACCATATATTTT.

The chain links TRBV5-4 to TRBJ1-1, with D perhaps matching TRBD1 (6 bases). Trimming took 6 bases from V and 4 from J, leaving 19 bases between them. Per the germline V gene, CDR1 is SGHNT and CDR2 is YYREEE (reference sequence). This CDR3 has 15 residues. CDR3 nucleotide sequence: TGTGCCAGCAACCCGGGGAAAGGGGGGGCCACTGAAGCTTTCTTT. Residues: CASNPGKGGATEAFF.

This chain uses TRBV2 with TRBJ2-4; the match to TRBD2 covers 7 bases. The germline CDR1 and CDR2 sequences are SNHLY and FYNNEI. This CDR3 comprises 17 residues. J was trimmed by 1 base and V by 3 bases; bases with no gene match: 9. CDR3 coding DNA: TGTGCCAGCAGTGATATGGTTAGAGCGGGGGCCAAAAACATTCAGTACTTC. Translated, it gives CASSDMVRAGAKNIQYF. The entire variable domain, with the rest obtained from reference TRBV2 and TRBJ2-4, is as follows: EPEVTQTPSHQVTQMGQEVILRCVPISNHLYFYWYRQILGQKVEFLVSFYNNEISEKSEIFDDQFSVERPDGSNFTLKIRSTKLEDSAMYFCASSDMVRAGAKNIQYFGAGTRLSVL.

The CDR3 region has the DNA TGTGCCAGCAGCCCCGGGTGGAGGGAGGCAGATACGCAGTATTTT. Its protein product is CASSPGWREADTQYF. The chain links TRBV6-5 to TRBJ2-3; D possibly corresponds to TRBD2 (6 bases). Trimming stripped 6 bases from V and 4 bases from J, with 17 bases between. There are 15 residues in the CDR3. The germline gives CDR1 MNHEY, CDR2 SVGAGI.

The V and J genes are TRBV4-1 and TRBJ2-2; D is unclear. Germline loops: CDR1 MGHRA, CDR2 YSYEKL. V lost 1 base and J 7 bases, leaving 10 bases between the germline ends. This CDR3 region has 14 residues. The CDR3 DNA follows: TGCGCCAGCAGCCAAGTAACATTTGGCGGGGAGCTGTTTTTT. It encodes CASSQVTFGGELFF.

This clone was found once. The chain carries TRBV2 and TRBJ2-2, with D unclear. The CDR3 totals 14 residues. Germline V gene sequence: CDR1 SNHLY, CDR2 FYNNEI. The V gene lost 7 bases and the J gene lost 2 bases, with 11 bases spanning the gap. DNA for the CDR3: TGTGCCAGCACCAGAAAACAAAACACCGGGGAGCTGTTTTTT. Translated, it gives CASTRKQNTGELFF. Combining the CDR3 with reference TRBV2 and TRBJ2-2 gives the whole variable domain EPEVTQTPSHQVTQMGQEVILRCVPISNHLYFYWYRQILGQKVEFLVSFYNNEISEKSEIFDDQFSVERPDGSNFTLKIRSTKLEDSAMYFCASTRKQNTGELFFGEGSRLTVL.

This clone was counted a single time. V usage is TRBV12-3 or TRBV12-4 and J usage is TRBJ1-5, with D possibly TRBD1 on 5 matching bases. The CDR3 spans 11 residues. V lost 5 bases to trimming and J lost 9 bases, with 8 bases between them. The CDR3 loop is CASSARGPQHF. Here the CDR3 DNA reads TGTGCCAGCAGTGCTAGGGGGCCCCAGCATTTT.